The source of this T cell receptor beta chain is a study of response to subunit inactivated influenza vaccine. Study findings and constraints: The authors offered the suggestion that each seasonal influenza vaccination recruits few new T cells.

TCRdb re-derived calls from the RT-PCR reads in MiXCR, one entry per CDR3 protein. The sample records more than 450,000 distinct CDR3 sequences, roughly 10% being singletons. The sample holds a few counts of this clonotype. The antigen remains unidentified. In germline, CDR1 is SGHAT, CDR2 FQNNGV. The CDR3 runs to 13 residues. V dropped 1 base and J dropped 8 bases, with 8 bases sitting between them. This sequence originates from a man aged 50-59 years who received an inactivated influenza vaccine. J is TRBJ1-4 and V is TRBV11-2; no firm D call. This specimen consisted of PBMCs from blood, obtained on the day of vaccination. The CDR3 region has the DNA TGTGCCAGCAGCTTAGGGGGTCGGGAAAAACTGTTTTTT. Amino acid sequence: CASSLGGREKLFF.